This TCR beta chain was captured in a study of cytomegalovirus exposure and HLA in healthy donors. Study-wide context: Around 80 million unique TCR sequences came from HLA-typed donors in an early release. General study findings and limits: The analysis excluded some indistinguishable V segments, including TRBV6-2 and TRBV6-3. In a later analysis, TCR beta V- and J-gene trimming showed a link to a missense DCLRE1C variant.

This clone has a handful of counts. Its antigen remains unknown. Germline V lookup: CDR1 SEHNR, CDR2 FQNEAQ (reference sequence). The CDR3 extends over 15 amino acids. Trimming cost V 5 bases and J 0 bases; bases outside gene matches: 4. Primers included in the PCR were 60 Vbeta and 13 Jbeta primers. In the source study's methods: In a later analysis, around 12 million of tens of millions of unique beta chains occurred in at least two donors. Profiling relied on immunoSEQ multiplex PCR, and the TCRdb table lists in-frame clones only, not all of them. The V and J calls and the clone size are those of that table, but D and trimming were determined from the DNA. The sample comprises around 220,000 clones, approximately 79% of which are singletons, and around 2% rests with the top ten.

This TCR came from a man younger than 35 in good health and CMV-seronegative. The chain uses TRBV7-9 and TRBJ1-5; 7 nucleotides line up with TRBD1. The specimen was PBMCs. CDR3 nucleotide sequence: TGTGCCAGCAGCCCGACAGGGAGTAGCAATCAGCCCCAGCATTTT. Residues: CASSPTGSSNQPQHF.